A selection of T cell receptor beta chains follows, all from one sample in a study of CD8 T cells in Susac syndrome. TCRdb re-called the immunoSEQ multiplex PCR reads with MiXCR, one entry per CDR3 protein. The table records roughly 150,000 distinct CDR3 sequences, 93% of them present only once. The sample consisted of CD4+ T cells from PBMCs. The receptors shown here come from a human donor in good health. The CDR3 runs from the conserved cysteine through the conserved F or W. A D gene is named only where the DNA matches it firmly. Expanded clones get a size class; other rows say once, few or many, or leave the size out.

j_gene: TRBJ2-7
d_gene: .
v_gene: TRBV6-1
abundance: .
CDR3nt: TGTGCCAGCAGTCCCCGCTCCGAGCAGTACTTC
CDR3aa: CASSPRSEQYF

j_gene: TRBJ2-3
d_gene: .
v_gene: TRBV20-1
abundance: once
CDR3nt: TGCAGTGCTAGAGATCTAGAGCAAATGGGAGATACGCAGTATTTT
CDR3aa: CSARDLEQMGDTQYF

j_gene: TRBJ2-7
d_gene: TRBD2
v_gene: TRBV7-9
abundance: .
CDR3nt: TGTGCCAGCAGCTCACGAGCGGGGAGCTCCTACGAGCAGTACTTC
CDR3aa: CASSSRAGSSYEQYF

j_gene: TRBJ1-5
d_gene: TRBD1
v_gene: TRBV29-1
abundance: .
CDR3nt: TGCAGCGTCGCGGGACAGGGGGGAAATCAGCCCCAGCATTTT
CDR3aa: CSVAGQGGNQPQHF

j_gene: TRBJ2-7
d_gene: TRBD1
v_gene: TRBV6-2/TRBV6-3
abundance: .
CDR3nt: TGTGCCAGCAGTCATCCGGGACAGGGGCGGTACGAGCAGTACTTC
CDR3aa: CASSHPGQGRYEQYF

j_gene: TRBJ2-2
d_gene: TRBD1
v_gene: TRBV7-8
abundance: .
CDR3nt: TGTGCCAGCAGCCCCAGGGACAGGGGGCAAGTCGGGGAGCTGTTTTTT
CDR3aa: CASSPRDRGQVGELFF

j_gene: TRBJ2-5
d_gene: .
v_gene: TRBV10-3
abundance: .
CDR3nt: TGTGCCATCAGTGAGATGGGAGAGACCCAGTACTTC
CDR3aa: CAISEMGETQYF

j_gene: TRBJ2-7
d_gene: .
v_gene: TRBV5-1
abundance: once
CDR3nt: TGCGCCAGCAGCTTACAGGGTCAGGTCGACGAGCAGTACTTC
CDR3aa: CASSLQGQVDEQYF

j_gene: TRBJ1-6
d_gene: .
v_gene: TRBV27
abundance: .
CDR3nt: TGTGCCAGCTCCCGCTTCCAGGCAGCCGCTGACAATTCACCCCTCCACTTT
CDR3aa: CASSRFQAAADNSPLHF

j_gene: TRBJ1-6
d_gene: .
v_gene: TRBV6-6
abundance: .
CDR3nt: TGTGCCAGCAGCTCCATGGGGGGCGTTTCACCCCTCCACTTT
CDR3aa: CASSSMGGVSPLHF

j_gene: TRBJ2-1
d_gene: TRBD2
v_gene: TRBV5-1
abundance: .
CDR3nt: TGCGCCAGCAGCTTGGGCCCCTGGCTAGCGGGGGGAGACAATGAGCAGTTCTTC
CDR3aa: CASSLGPWLAGGDNEQFF

j_gene: TRBJ1-5
d_gene: TRBD1
v_gene: TRBV3-1
abundance: .
CDR3nt: TGTGCCAGCAGCCAAGGCGCTGGACAGGGAGGCAATCAGCCCCAGCATTTT
CDR3aa: CASSQGAGQGGNQPQHF

j_gene: TRBJ2-7
d_gene: TRBD2
v_gene: TRBV3-1
abundance: .
CDR3nt: TGTGCCAGCAGCCAAGGGACTAGGATCCTATACGAGCAGTACTTC
CDR3aa: CASSQGTRILYEQYF

j_gene: TRBJ1-2
d_gene: .
v_gene: TRBV24-1
abundance: once
CDR3nt: TGTGCCACCAGTGATTACCTTGGGGGTAGCTACACCTTC
CDR3aa: CATSDYLGGSYTF

j_gene: TRBJ2-2
d_gene: TRBD1
v_gene: TRBV12-3/TRBV12-4
abundance: .
CDR3nt: TGTGCCAGCAGTTTGCGACAGGGAGACACCGGGGAGCTGTTTTTT
CDR3aa: CASSLRQGDTGELFF

j_gene: TRBJ1-6
d_gene: .
v_gene: TRBV5-1
abundance: .
CDR3nt: TGCGCCAGCAGCTCCGGGACACTAAATTCACCCCTCCACTTT
CDR3aa: CASSSGTLNSPLHF

j_gene: TRBJ1-2
d_gene: TRBD1
v_gene: TRBV7-2
abundance: .
CDR3nt: TGTGCCAGCAGCTCCGGACAGGCGAAACTGGAGGGCTACACCTTC
CDR3aa: CASSSGQAKLEGYTF

j_gene: TRBJ2-7
d_gene: .
v_gene: TRBV5-1
abundance: .
CDR3nt: TGCGCCAGCAGCTTCCCGAGCGCGTCCTACGAGCAGTACTTC
CDR3aa: CASSFPSASYEQYF

j_gene: TRBJ2-5
d_gene: .
v_gene: TRBV29-1
abundance: once
CDR3nt: TGCAGCTCCAGGGTGGGGAGCCAAGAGACCCAGTACTTC
CDR3aa: CSSRVGSQETQYF

j_gene: TRBJ2-4
d_gene: .
v_gene: TRBV10-3
abundance: .
CDR3nt: TGTGCCATCAGTGAGTCGGTCGGGGGAGCCAAAAACATTCAGTACTTC
CDR3aa: CAISESVGGAKNIQYF

j_gene: TRBJ2-1
d_gene: .
v_gene: TRBV14
abundance: .
CDR3nt: TGTGCCAGCAGCCTCCGACTAGATGGTGAGCAGTTCTTC
CDR3aa: CASSLRLDGEQFF

j_gene: TRBJ1-6
d_gene: .
v_gene: TRBV7-2
abundance: .
CDR3nt: TGTGCCAGCAGCCCAGGGTCCAATAATTCACCCCTCCACTTT
CDR3aa: CASSPGSNNSPLHF

j_gene: TRBJ2-7
d_gene: .
v_gene: TRBV7-9
abundance: .
CDR3nt: TGTGCCACTGCAGGCTCCTACGAGCAGTACTTC
CDR3aa: CATAGSYEQYF

j_gene: TRBJ2-1
d_gene: .
v_gene: TRBV2
abundance: .
CDR3nt: TGTGCCAGCAGTGATGAATACTACAATGAGCAGTTCTTC
CDR3aa: CASSDEYYNEQFF

j_gene: TRBJ1-4
d_gene: .
v_gene: TRBV19
abundance: .
CDR3nt: TGTGCCAGTGAGCCTCGGACTAATGAAAAACTGTTTTTT
CDR3aa: CASEPRTNEKLFF

j_gene: TRBJ2-5
d_gene: .
v_gene: TRBV19
abundance: .
CDR3nt: TGTGCCAGTAGTACCGCGAGGGGGACCCAGTACTTC
CDR3aa: CASSTARGTQYF

j_gene: TRBJ1-5
d_gene: TRBD1
v_gene: TRBV20-1
abundance: .
CDR3nt: TGCAGTGCAGGACAGGGGAATCAGCCCCAGCATTTT
CDR3aa: CSAGQGNQPQHF

j_gene: TRBJ1-2
d_gene: .
v_gene: TRBV19
abundance: .
CDR3nt: TGTGCCAGTAGCAGGGGCGAAAACTATGGCTACACCTTC
CDR3aa: CASSRGENYGYTF

j_gene: TRBJ2-3
d_gene: TRBD1
v_gene: TRBV10-3
abundance: .
CDR3nt: TGTGCCATCAGGGGGACAGCTAGCACAGATACGCAGTATTTT
CDR3aa: CAIRGTASTDTQYF